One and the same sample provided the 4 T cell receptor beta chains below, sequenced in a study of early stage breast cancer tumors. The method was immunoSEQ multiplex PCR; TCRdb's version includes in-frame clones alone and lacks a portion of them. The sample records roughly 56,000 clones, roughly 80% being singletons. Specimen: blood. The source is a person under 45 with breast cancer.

CDR3 bases: TGTGCCAGCAGCTTGGCTAGCGGGAGTGGTTACGAGCAGTACTTC. Protein sequence: CASSLASGSGYEQYF. The chain is built from TRBV5-6 and TRBJ2-7; the match to TRBD2 covers 10 bases. Germline assignment: CDR1 SGHDT and CDR2 YYEEEE. There are 15 residues in the CDR3. V was pared by 0 bases and J by 4 bases, with 4 bases of the junction left unmatched.

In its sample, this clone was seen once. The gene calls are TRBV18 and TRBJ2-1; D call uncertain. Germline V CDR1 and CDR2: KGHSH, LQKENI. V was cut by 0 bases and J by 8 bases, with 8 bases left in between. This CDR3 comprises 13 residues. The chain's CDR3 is CASSPPLADEQFF. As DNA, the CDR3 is TGTGCCAGCTCACCACCACTTGCGGATGAGCAGTTCTTC.

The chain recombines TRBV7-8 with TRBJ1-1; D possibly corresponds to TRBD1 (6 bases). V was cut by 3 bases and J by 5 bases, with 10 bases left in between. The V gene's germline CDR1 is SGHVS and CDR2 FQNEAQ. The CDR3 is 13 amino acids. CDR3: CASSLEGGTEAFF. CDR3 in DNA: TGTGCCAGCAGCTTGGAAGGGGGAACTGAAGCTTTCTTT.

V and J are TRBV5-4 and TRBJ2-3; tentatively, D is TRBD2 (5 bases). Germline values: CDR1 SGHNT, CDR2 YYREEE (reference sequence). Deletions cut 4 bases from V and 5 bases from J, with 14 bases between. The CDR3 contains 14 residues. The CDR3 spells CASSTKAAIDTQYF. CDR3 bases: TGTGCCAGCAGCACCAAAGCGGCCATAGATACGCAGTATTTT.